The subject of this entry is one T cell receptor beta chain. Antigen specificity is unknown. The data belong to a study of PD-1 blockade in classical Hodgkin lymphoma. Study in general: With a 2-week interval, patients received intravenous nivolumab at 3 mg/kg. Whole-study results and caveats: Some patients started nivolumab under 1 year after ASCT, and they were excluded.

Assay: immunoSEQ multiplex PCR; the TCRdb copy retains only in-frame clones and omits some. This repertoire shows about 35,000 clones, almost 70% found once; its top ten account for roughly 14%. Patients all relapsed after autologous stem cell transplantation, and there was variation in brentuximab vedotin exposure. Classifying best responses yielded complete response, partial response or progressive disease. This CDR3 has 15 amino acids. Trimming took 5 bases from V and 1 from J, leaving 9 bases between them. Germline assignment: CDR1 SEHNR and CDR2 FQNEAQ (reference sequence). The chain carries TRBV7-9 and TRBJ2-6, with D possibly being TRBD1 (6 bases). Sequenced here: peripheral blood mononuclear cells (PBMCs), sampled before the second cycle of nivolumab. The TCR sequence derives from a human donor with classical Hodgkin lymphoma. The CDR3 nucleotides read TGTGCCAGCAGCATTAGGGGGTCTGGGGCCAACGTCCTGACTTTC. Its protein product is CASSIRGSGANVLTF.